At least ten counts were recorded for the clone carrying this T cell receptor (beta chain). Its antigen is unidentified. PBMCs came from about 10 ml fresh peripheral blood. These data belong to a study of T cells in Graves' hyperthyroidism and ophthalmopathy. Study overall: Before treatment of any kind, peripheral blood was taken at initial diagnosis. Study observations and caveats: Ophthalmopathy was told apart from stable hyperthyroidism by a 13 V-J model.

V lost 0 bases and J 1 base, leaving 10 bases between the germline ends. Germline assignment: CDR1 MDHEN and CDR2 SYDVKM. The CDR3 has 15 amino acids. Researchers amplified the TCR beta CDR3 regions from RNA transcripts. When the TCR CDR3 underwent first-round RT-PCR, the HTBI primer set was used. From the multiplex PCR reads, TCRdb called clonotypes with MiXCR, one entry per CDR3 protein. Here the sample spans around 300,000 distinct CDR3 sequences, 12% to 15% being singletons. This chain joins TRBV28 and TRBJ2-7; possibly TRBD1 or TRBD2 for D (5 bases each). The sequence came from a middle-aged woman with Graves' ophthalmopathy. Sequencing was done on a sample of blood. The CDR3 bases are TGTGCCAGCAGTTTATGGGGGGATAAGTCCTACGAGCAGTACTTC. Translated, it gives CASSLWGDKSYEQYF.